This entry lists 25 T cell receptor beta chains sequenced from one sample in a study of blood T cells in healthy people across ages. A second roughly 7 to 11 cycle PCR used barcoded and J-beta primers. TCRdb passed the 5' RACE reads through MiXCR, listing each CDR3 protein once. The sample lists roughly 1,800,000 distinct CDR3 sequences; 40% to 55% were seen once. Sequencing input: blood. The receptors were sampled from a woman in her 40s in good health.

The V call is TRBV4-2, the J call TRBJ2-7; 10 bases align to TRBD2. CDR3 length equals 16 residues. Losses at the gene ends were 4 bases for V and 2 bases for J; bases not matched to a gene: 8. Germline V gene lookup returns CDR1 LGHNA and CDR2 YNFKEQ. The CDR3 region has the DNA TGTGCCAGCAGCCGTAGGCTAGCGGGGGAGACCTACGAGCAGTACTTC. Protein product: CASSRRLAGETYEQYF.

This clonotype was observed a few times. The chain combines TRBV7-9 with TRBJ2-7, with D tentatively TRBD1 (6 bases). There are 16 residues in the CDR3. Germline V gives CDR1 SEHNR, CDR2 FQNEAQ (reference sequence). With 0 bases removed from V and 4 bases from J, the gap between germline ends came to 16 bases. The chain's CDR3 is CASSLAAQGLGYEQYF. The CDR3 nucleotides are TGTGCCAGCAGCTTAGCCGCACAGGGTTTAGGGTACGAGCAGTACTTC.

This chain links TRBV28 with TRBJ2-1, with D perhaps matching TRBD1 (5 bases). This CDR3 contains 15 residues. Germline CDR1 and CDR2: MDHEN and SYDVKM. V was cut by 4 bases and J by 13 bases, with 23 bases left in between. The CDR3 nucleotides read TGTGCCAGCAGTTCCCCCGGGCAGGGTCGAGAGACCCAGTTCTTC. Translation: CASSSPGQGRETQFF.

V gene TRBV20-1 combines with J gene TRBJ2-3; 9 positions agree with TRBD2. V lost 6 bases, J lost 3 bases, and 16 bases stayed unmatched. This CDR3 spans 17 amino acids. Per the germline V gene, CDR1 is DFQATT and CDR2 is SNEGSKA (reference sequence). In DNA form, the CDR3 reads TGCAGTGCCTTGGGGGGCGGGGGGGCGGTATCGACAGATACGCAGTATTTT. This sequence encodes CSALGGGGAVSTDTQYF.

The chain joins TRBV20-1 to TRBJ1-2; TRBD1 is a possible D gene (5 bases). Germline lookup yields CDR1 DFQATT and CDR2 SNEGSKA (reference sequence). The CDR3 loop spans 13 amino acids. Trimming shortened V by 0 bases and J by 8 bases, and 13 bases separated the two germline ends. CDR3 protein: CSARDWGEKGYTF. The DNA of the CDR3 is TGCAGTGCTAGAGATTGGGGGGAAAAGGGCTACACCTTC.

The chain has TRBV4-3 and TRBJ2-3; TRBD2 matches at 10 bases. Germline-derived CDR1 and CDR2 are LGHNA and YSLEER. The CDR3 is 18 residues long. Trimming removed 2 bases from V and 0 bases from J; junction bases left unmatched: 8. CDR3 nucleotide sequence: TGCGCCAGCAGCCAAAGACCCGCTAGCGGGGGCAGCACAGATACGCAGTATTTT. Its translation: CASSQRPASGGSTDTQYF.

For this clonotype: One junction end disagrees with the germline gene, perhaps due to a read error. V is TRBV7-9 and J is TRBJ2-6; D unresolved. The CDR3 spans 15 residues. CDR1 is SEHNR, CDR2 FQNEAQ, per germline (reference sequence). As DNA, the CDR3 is TGTGCCAGCAGCCCCGGGTCTAGTGGGACCAACGTCCTGACTTTC. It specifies CASSPGSSGTNVLTF.

The CDR3 DNA is TGCGCCAGCAGCCAAGATGGGCAGGGTGGATCAGATACGCAGTATTTT. It specifies CASSQDGQGGSDTQYF. The chain is built from TRBV4-1 and TRBJ2-3; D perhaps matches TRBD1 (5 bases). The CDR3 is 16 residues long. V was cut by 0 bases and J by 4 bases, with 14 bases left in between. Looked up from germline, CDR1 is MGHRA and CDR2 is YSYEKL.

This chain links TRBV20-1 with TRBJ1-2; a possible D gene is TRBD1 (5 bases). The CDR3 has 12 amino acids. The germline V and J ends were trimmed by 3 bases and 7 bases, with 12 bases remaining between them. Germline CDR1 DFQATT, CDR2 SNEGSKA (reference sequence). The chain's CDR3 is CSASRQGAGYTF. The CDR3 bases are TGCAGTGCTAGTCGGCAGGGTGCTGGCTACACCTTC.

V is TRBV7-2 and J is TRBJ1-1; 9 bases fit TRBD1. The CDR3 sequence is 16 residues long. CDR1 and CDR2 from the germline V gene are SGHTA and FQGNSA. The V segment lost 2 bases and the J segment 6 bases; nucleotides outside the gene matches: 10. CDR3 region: CASSLKGQGTRAEAFF. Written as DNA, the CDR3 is TGTGCCAGCAGCTTAAAAGGACAGGGGACGAGGGCTGAAGCTTTCTTT.

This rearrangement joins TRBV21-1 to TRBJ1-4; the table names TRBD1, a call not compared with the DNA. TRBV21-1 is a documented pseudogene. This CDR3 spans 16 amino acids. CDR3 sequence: CASSKRGQGPNEKLFF. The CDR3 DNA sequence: TGTGCCAGCAGCAAGAGAGGACAGGGACCTAATGAAAAACTGTTTTTT.

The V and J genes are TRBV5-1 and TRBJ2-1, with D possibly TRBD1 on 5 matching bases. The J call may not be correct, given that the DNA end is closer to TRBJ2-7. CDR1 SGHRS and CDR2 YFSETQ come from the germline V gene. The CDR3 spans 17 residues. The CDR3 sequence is CASSLIPGFVSYNEQYF. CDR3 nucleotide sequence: TGCGCCAGCAGCTTAATCCCAGGGTTTGTATCCTACAATGAGCAGTACTTC.

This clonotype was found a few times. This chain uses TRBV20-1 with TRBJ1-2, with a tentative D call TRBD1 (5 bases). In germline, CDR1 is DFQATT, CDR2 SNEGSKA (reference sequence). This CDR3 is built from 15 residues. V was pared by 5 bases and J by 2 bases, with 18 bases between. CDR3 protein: CSADQPGQRNYGYTF. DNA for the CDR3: TGCAGTGCTGATCAGCCAGGACAACGAAACTATGGCTACACCTTC.

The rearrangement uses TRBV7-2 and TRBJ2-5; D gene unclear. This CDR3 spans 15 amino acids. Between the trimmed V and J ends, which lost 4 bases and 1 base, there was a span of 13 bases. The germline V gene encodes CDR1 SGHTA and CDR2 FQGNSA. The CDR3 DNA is TGTGCCAGCAGCTACATAAGTGGCCCCCAAGAGACCCAGTACTTC. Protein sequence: CASSYISGPQETQYF.

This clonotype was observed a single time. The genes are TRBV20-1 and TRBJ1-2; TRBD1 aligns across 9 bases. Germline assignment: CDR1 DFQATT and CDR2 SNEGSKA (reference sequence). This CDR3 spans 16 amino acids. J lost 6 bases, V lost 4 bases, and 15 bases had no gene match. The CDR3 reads CSATRPGTGIGNGYTF. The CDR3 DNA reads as TGCAGTGCTACCCGTCCCGGGACAGGGATTGGCAATGGCTACACCTTC.

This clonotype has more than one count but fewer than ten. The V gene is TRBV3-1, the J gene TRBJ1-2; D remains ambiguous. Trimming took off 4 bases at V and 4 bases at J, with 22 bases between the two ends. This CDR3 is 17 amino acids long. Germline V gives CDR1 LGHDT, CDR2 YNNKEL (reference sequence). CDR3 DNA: TGTGCCAGCAGCCCGACTCGTGGCGGCGCTGGGGTCTATGGCTACACCTTC. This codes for CASSPTRGGAGVYGYTF.

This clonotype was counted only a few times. The CDR3 spells CASTTWNGEGQETQYF. For the CDR3, the DNA is TGTGCCAGCACCACATGGAACGGGGAGGGTCAAGAGACCCAGTACTTC. The genes are TRBV28 and TRBJ2-5, with TRBD2 matching 7 bases. J was trimmed by 2 bases and V by 7 bases; bases with no gene match: 13. Per germline, CDR1 MDHEN and CDR2 SYDVKM. The CDR3 is made up of 16 amino acids.

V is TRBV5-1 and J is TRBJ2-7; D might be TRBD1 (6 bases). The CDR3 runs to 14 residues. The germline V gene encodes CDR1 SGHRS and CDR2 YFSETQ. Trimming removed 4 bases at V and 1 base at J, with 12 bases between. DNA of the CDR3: TGCGCCAGCAGCCGGGAAGGGGGATCCTACGAGCAGTACTTC. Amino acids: CASSREGGSYEQYF. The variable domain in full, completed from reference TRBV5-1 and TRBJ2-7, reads KAGVTQTPRYLIKTRGQQVTLSCSPISGHRSVSWYQQTPGQGLQFLFEYFSETQRNKGNFPGRFSGRQFSNSRSEMNVSTLELGDSALYLCASSREGGSYEQYFGPGTRLTVT.

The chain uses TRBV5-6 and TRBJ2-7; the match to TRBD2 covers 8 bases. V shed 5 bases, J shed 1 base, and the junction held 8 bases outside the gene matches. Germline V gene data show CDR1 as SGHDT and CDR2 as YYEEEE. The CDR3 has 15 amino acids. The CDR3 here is CASRPGLGISYEQYF. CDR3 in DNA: TGTGCCAGCAGGCCGGGACTAGGGATTTCCTACGAGCAGTACTTC.

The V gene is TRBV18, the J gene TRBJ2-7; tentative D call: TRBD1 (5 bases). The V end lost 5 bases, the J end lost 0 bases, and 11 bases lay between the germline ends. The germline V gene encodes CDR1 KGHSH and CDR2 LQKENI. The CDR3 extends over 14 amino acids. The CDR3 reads CASSGLTDSYEQYF. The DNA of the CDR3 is TGTGCCAGCTCAGGGCTGACAGACTCCTACGAGCAGTACTTC.

The CDR3 nucleotides read TGTGCCAGCAGCTTAGGCCAGGGGATGACGATCATTCAGTACTTC. Its protein is CASSLGQGMTIIQYF. V usage is TRBV13 and J usage is TRBJ2-7, with a tentative D call TRBD1 (6 bases). The DNA end is a closer match to TRBJ2-4, so the J assignment may be wrong. CDR3 size: 15 residues. Germline lookup yields CDR1 PRHDT and CDR2 FYEKMQ (reference sequence).

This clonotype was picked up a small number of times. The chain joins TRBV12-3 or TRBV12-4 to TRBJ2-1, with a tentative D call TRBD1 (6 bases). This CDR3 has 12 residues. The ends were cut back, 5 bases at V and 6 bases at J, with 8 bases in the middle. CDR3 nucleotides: TGTGCCAGCAGTCCAGGGGTCAATGAGCAGTTCTTC. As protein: CASSPGVNEQFF.

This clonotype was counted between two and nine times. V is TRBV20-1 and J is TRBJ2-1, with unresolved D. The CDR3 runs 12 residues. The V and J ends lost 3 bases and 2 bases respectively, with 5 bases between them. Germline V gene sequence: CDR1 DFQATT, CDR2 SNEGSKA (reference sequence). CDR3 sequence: CSASVAYNEQFF. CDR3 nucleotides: TGCAGTGCTAGCGTAGCCTACAATGAGCAGTTCTTC.

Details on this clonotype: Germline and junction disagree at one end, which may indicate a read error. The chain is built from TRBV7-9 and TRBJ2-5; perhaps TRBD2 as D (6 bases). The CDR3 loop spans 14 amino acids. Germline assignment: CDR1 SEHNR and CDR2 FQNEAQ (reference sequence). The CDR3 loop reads CAGSLAVGQETQYF. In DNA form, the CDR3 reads TGTGCCGGCAGCTTAGCGGTGGGGCAAGAGACCCAGTACTTC.

CDR3 sequence: CASQTGTGGTDTQYF. CDR3 in DNA: TGTGCCTCTCAAACCGGGACAGGGGGCACAGATACGCAGTATTTT. This chain connects TRBV24-1 to TRBJ2-3; 10 bases fit TRBD1. The germline gives CDR1 KGHDR, CDR2 SFDVKD. V shed 12 bases and J 1 base; nucleotides not matched to a gene: 9. This CDR3 spans 15 amino acids.